This T cell receptor beta chain was sequenced during a study of cytomegalovirus exposure and HLA in healthy donors. Note on this clone: What it recognizes is unknown.

General study points: Analyses of presence/absence relied on an assumption of roughly uniform sequencing depth across donors. The study dropped some indistinguishable V segments, TRBV6-2 and TRBV6-3 among them. With later analysis, a missense DCLRE1C variant became linked to TCR beta V- and J-gene trimming.

Both 60 Vbeta primers and 13 Jbeta primers went into the PCR. Generated by immunoSEQ multiplex PCR, the TCRdb table keeps only in-frame clones and is missing some. Altogether some 130,000 clones are present, around three quarters being singletons, with the ten largest covering 2% to 2.5%. Trimming shortened V by 3 bases and J by 4 bases, and 14 bases separated the two germline ends. The CDR3 is 14 residues long. CDR1 and CDR2 from the germline V gene are SGHDT and YYEEEE. The sequence derives from a man between 18 and 35 years old in good health and CMV-seronegative. The sequenced material came from PBMCs. This chain uses TRBV5-6 with TRBJ2-7, with a weak D call TRBD2 (6 bases). The CDR3 DNA reads TGTGCCAGCAGCTGGGGTGATAGCGGATACGAGCAGTACTTC. Encoded protein: CASSWGDSGYEQYF.